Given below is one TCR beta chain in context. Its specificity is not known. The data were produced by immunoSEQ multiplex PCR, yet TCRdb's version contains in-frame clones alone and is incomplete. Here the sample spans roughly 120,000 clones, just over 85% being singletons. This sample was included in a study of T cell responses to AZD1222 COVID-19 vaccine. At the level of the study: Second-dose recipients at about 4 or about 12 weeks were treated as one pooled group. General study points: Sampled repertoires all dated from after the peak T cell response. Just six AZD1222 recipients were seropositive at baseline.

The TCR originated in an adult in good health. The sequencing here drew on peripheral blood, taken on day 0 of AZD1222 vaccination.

The chain's CDR3 is CASSEELAGGPSTDTQYF. The DNA of the CDR3 is TGTGCCAGCAGTGAAGAACTAGCGGGGGGCCCTAGCACAGATACGCAGTATTTT. The rearrangement uses TRBV6-1 and TRBJ2-3, with 12 positions matching TRBD2. CDR1 and CDR2 (germline): MNHNS, SASEGT. This CDR3 has 18 amino acids. With V trimmed by 1 base and J by 0 bases, 5 bases remained unmatched.